Below, 26 T cell receptor beta chains from the same sample are listed, as sequenced in a study of long-term antiretroviral therapy in people with HIV. The libraries were made with immunoSEQ v3.0 at survey level. Profiling relied on immunoSEQ multiplex PCR, and the TCRdb table lists in-frame clones only, not all of them. There are about 21,000 clones in the sample; around 89% occur only once, and 3.5% to 4.5% lies in the top ten. The sample was unsorted PBMCs, taken 2.3 years after starting antiretroviral therapy. Receptors originate from a man between 60 and 75 years old with HIV.

J is TRBJ2-3 and V is TRBV29-1; 8 bases align to TRBD2. The CDR3 is made up of 16 amino acids. Germline values: CDR1 SQVTM, CDR2 ANQGSEA. V shed 6 bases, J shed 4 bases, and the junction held 15 bases outside the gene matches. CDR3 amino acids: CSVKSGGAGWADTQYF. The CDR3 nucleotides read TGCAGCGTCAAATCGGGAGGGGCAGGGTGGGCAGATACGCAGTATTTT.

The chain recombines TRBV14 with TRBJ2-2; 10 bases align to TRBD2. The CDR3 totals 15 residues. Germline V gene lookup returns CDR1 SGHDN and CDR2 FVKESK. V dropped 4 bases and J dropped 6; count of bases not matched to a gene: 5. CDR3 region: CASSRLSGGAGELFF. CDR3 in DNA: TGTGCCAGCAGCCGACTCAGCGGGGGGGCCGGGGAGCTGTTTTTT.

V is TRBV19 and J is TRBJ1-5; possible D gene TRBD1, 6 bases. Trimming left V 2 bases short and J 6 bases short, with 11 bases between. CDR3 size: 14 residues. Germline CDR1 reads LNHDA; CDR2 reads SQIVND (reference sequence). Here the CDR3 reads CASSIRGLGQPQHF. The CDR3 DNA is TGTGCCAGTAGTATAAGGGGGTTGGGTCAGCCCCAGCATTTT.

This clone was observed once. The CDR3 DNA reads as TGTGCCAGTAGACGCCCGGACGCCTATAATCAGCCCCAGCATTTT. Its protein is CASRRPDAYNQPQHF. This sequence joins TRBV19 and TRBJ1-5; no clear D. From germline, CDR1 is LNHDA and CDR2 SQIVND (reference sequence). Trimming removed 6 bases at V and 4 bases at J, with 16 bases between. CDR3 length: 15 amino acids.

This clone was picked up one time. This chain links TRBV27 with TRBJ2-3; no clear D gene. The CDR3 has 13 amino acids. From germline, CDR1 is MNHEY and CDR2 SMNVEV (reference sequence). V was cut by 5 bases and J by 6 bases, with 12 bases left in between. In nucleotides, the CDR3 is TGTGCCAGCAGTCGGTGGGCTCTGGATACGCAGTATTTT. As protein: CASSRWALDTQYF.

The rearrangement links TRBV28 to TRBJ1-2; the D is unclear. The CDR3 is made up of 16 amino acids. Germline V lookup: CDR1 MDHEN, CDR2 SYDVKM. Trimming stripped 3 bases from V and 4 bases from J, with 18 bases between. The CDR3 sequence: CASSFVWAASLYGYTF. The CDR3 DNA sequence: TGTGCCAGCAGTTTTGTCTGGGCGGCCTCCCTCTATGGCTACACCTTC.

The V gene is TRBV7-6, the J gene TRBJ2-7, with 11 bases fitting TRBD1. With V trimmed by 5 bases and J by 3 bases, 6 bases remained unmatched. Per germline, CDR1 SGHVS and CDR2 FNYEAQ. The CDR3 has 15 amino acids. This chain's CDR3 is CASSLGTGGVYEQYF. In DNA, the CDR3 is TGTGCCAGCAGCCTGGGGACAGGGGGAGTCTACGAGCAGTACTTC.

The genes are TRBV21-1 and TRBJ2-7. TRBV21-1 is a pseudogene. The CDR3 has 19 residues. The CDR3 region has the DNA TGTGCCAGCACCCCTGGGACCAAGGAAGTTTTATTGGTTTTTTTCGAGCAGTACTTC. It codes for CASTPGTKEVLLVFFEQYF.

The chain has TRBV5-4 and TRBJ2-1; TRBD2 aligns across 10 bases. Germline V lookup: CDR1 SGHNT, CDR2 YYREEE (reference sequence). V lost 4 bases, J lost 5 bases, and 9 bases stayed unmatched. The CDR3 length is 16 residues. CDR3 sequence: CASSNVLAGWDNEQFF. In DNA, the CDR3 is TGTGCCAGCAGCAACGTACTAGCGGGATGGGACAATGAGCAGTTCTTC.

The J gene is TRBJ2-7, the V gene TRBV9; unclear D gene. Deletions cut 4 bases from V and 4 bases from J, with 18 bases between. The CDR3 spans 15 residues. Germline loops: CDR1 SGDLS, CDR2 YYNGEE. CDR3 region: CASSRSVDAPYEQYF. The CDR3 nucleotides read TGTGCCAGCAGCCGATCGGTGGACGCGCCGTACGAGCAGTACTTC.

The chain recombines TRBV21-1 with TRBJ1-1. TRBV21-1 is designated a pseudogene. The CDR3 extends over 14 amino acids. The CDR3 spells CASSKRGGMTEAFF. The CDR3 nucleotides read TGTGCCAGCAGCAAGAGGGGGGGAATGACTGAAGCTTTCTTT.

Of note for this clone: Germline is not matched at one junction end, which may reflect a read error. This sequence joins TRBV7-9 and TRBJ2-2; D remains ambiguous. This CDR3 is 13 amino acids long. Germline CDR1 reads SEHNR; CDR2 reads FQNEAQ (reference sequence). In DNA form, the CDR3 reads TGTGCCAGCAGCTTCTCGAATACCGGGGAGCTGTTTTTT. Amino acid sequence: CASSFSNTGELFF. Looking up the rest from reference TRBV7-9 and TRBJ2-2 gives the full variable domain: DTGVSQNPRHKITKRGQNVTFRCDPISEHNRLYWYRQTLGQGPEFLTYFQNEAQLEKSRLLSDRFSAERPKGSFSTLEIQRTEQGDSAMYLCASSFSNTGELFFGEGSRLTVL.

V is TRBV28 and J is TRBJ1-1; 10 nucleotides line up with TRBD1. The CDR3 loop spans 14 amino acids. V lost 8 bases, J lost 4 bases, and 7 bases stayed unmatched. Germline lookup yields CDR1 MDHEN and CDR2 SYDVKM. This chain's CDR3 is CASFEGTGATEAFF. The CDR3 DNA reads as TGTGCCAGCTTCGAAGGGACAGGGGCCACTGAAGCTTTCTTT.

V and J are TRBV5-1 and TRBJ2-5; TRBD2 is a possible D gene (7 bases). The CDR3 consists of 16 residues. CDR1 SGHRS and CDR2 YFSETQ come from the germline V gene. Trimming took 4 bases from V and 5 from J, leaving 21 bases between them. CDR3 nucleotides: TGCGCCAGCAGCGCCGAATCGGGGGGCTGGTTGGAGACCCAGTACTTC. Translating it yields CASSAESGGWLETQYF.

The chain uses TRBV27 and TRBJ1-2; weak D call: TRBD1 (6 bases). The CDR3 runs 14 residues. V lost 6 bases and J lost 7, with 18 bases in between. Looked up from germline, CDR1 is MNHEY and CDR2 is SMNVEV (reference sequence). CDR3 sequence: CASSSLTGLGGYTF. The CDR3 bases are TGTGCCAGCAGCAGCCTTACAGGGTTGGGTGGCTACACCTTC.

The J gene is TRBJ2-7, the V gene TRBV5-1; TRBD2 matches 8 bases. Germline trimming cut 0 bases from V and 3 bases from J; bases unmatched to any gene: 5. This CDR3 region has 15 residues. In germline, CDR1 is SGHRS, CDR2 YFSETQ. CDR3 nucleotide sequence: TGCGCCAGCAGCTTGGCCGGGCTAGCGGGCTACGAGCAGTACTTC. This sequence encodes CASSLAGLAGYEQYF.

This clone was detected a few times. The CDR3: CASSIRGTLSYEQYF. The CDR3 bases are TGTGCCAGTAGTATTCGCGGGACCCTCTCCTACGAGCAGTACTTC. The V and J genes are TRBV19 and TRBJ2-7; TRBD2 might be the D (6 bases). Trimming removed 3 bases from V and 0 bases from J, with 12 bases in between. CDR1 and CDR2 from the germline V gene are LNHDA and SQIVND (reference sequence). The length of the CDR3 is 15 residues.

The rearrangement joins TRBV6-6 to TRBJ1-2; no reliable D call. Looked up from germline, CDR1 is MNHNY and CDR2 is SVGAGI (reference sequence). Trimming removed 7 bases from V and 3 bases from J, with 9 bases in between. CDR3 length: 12 residues. The CDR3 region is CASTDTYYGYTF. The CDR3 bases are TGTGCCAGCACTGACACATACTATGGCTACACCTTC.

CDR3 sequence: CASSLVQGVGSGANVLTF. CDR3 coding DNA: TGTGCCAGCAGTTTAGTGCAGGGGGTTGGGTCTGGGGCCAACGTCCTGACTTTC. This chain connects TRBV27 to TRBJ2-6; 7 nucleotides match TRBD1. Germline V gene lookup returns CDR1 MNHEY and CDR2 SMNVEV (reference sequence). V was clipped by 2 bases and J by 1 base; unmatched bases: 8. The CDR3 is 18 residues long.

A remark on this clone: An end of the junction differs from the germline gene, which may be a read error. V usage is TRBV19 and J usage is TRBJ1-1; perhaps TRBD1 as D (6 bases). Per the germline V gene, CDR1 is LNHDA and CDR2 is SQIVND (reference sequence). The CDR3 totals 11 residues. The CDR3 nucleotides are TGTGCCACCCCTCTAGAAGGACAGACCCTCTTT. It is translated as CATPLEGQTLF.

J is TRBJ1-1 and V is TRBV7-9; D gene unclear. The germline V and J ends were trimmed by 2 bases and 2 bases, with 6 bases remaining between them. The CDR3 has 13 amino acids. The germline gives CDR1 SEHNR, CDR2 FQNEAQ (reference sequence). The chain's CDR3 is CASSLQINTEAFF. The CDR3 DNA sequence: TGTGCCAGCAGCTTACAAATCAACACTGAAGCTTTCTTT.

The genes are TRBV19 and TRBJ1-1, with 7 bases aligning to TRBD1. The V segment lost 5 bases and the J segment 0 bases; nucleotides outside the gene matches: 6. In germline, CDR1 is LNHDA, CDR2 SQIVND (reference sequence). CDR3 length equals 15 residues. In DNA, the CDR3 is TGTGCCAGTAGTCTACAGACAGGGCTGAACACTGAAGCTTTCTTT. Residues: CASSLQTGLNTEAFF.

This chain joins TRBV4-1 and TRBJ2-3; D may be TRBD1 (5 bases). The CDR3 has 16 residues. Germline values: CDR1 MGHRA, CDR2 YSYEKL. The V end was cut by 4 bases, the J end by 0 bases, with 14 bases between. The DNA for the CDR3 is TGCGCCAGCAGCCGGACGGACAAGACTAGCACAGATACGCAGTATTTT. Its protein is CASSRTDKTSTDTQYF.

This clone turned up a few times. The chain recombines TRBV5-4 with TRBJ1-2; 8 nucleotides align to TRBD1. CDR1 is SGHNT, CDR2 YYREEE, per germline (reference sequence). The junction had 6 bases not matched to a gene; V was cut back by 4 bases and J by 7 bases. This CDR3 contains 13 residues. CDR3 in DNA: TGTGCCAGCAGCGACGGGACAGGACGTGGCTACACCTTC. Protein sequence: CASSDGTGRGYTF.

The V gene is TRBV5-5, the J gene TRBJ2-7; TRBD2 matches 9 bases. CDR1 is SGHKS, CDR2 YYEKEE, per germline (reference sequence). V dropped 5 bases and J dropped 1; count of bases not matched to a gene: 13. The CDR3 has 17 amino acids. Here the CDR3 reads CASSSGGGREGSYEQYF. In DNA form, the CDR3 reads TGTGCCAGCAGTTCAGGCGGAGGGCGGGAGGGGTCCTACGAGCAGTACTTC.

The gene calls are TRBV18 and TRBJ2-7; 12 bases fit TRBD2. Unmatched junction bases numbered 5, after V lost 5 bases and J lost 3 bases. The germline V gene encodes CDR1 KGHSH and CDR2 LQKENI. The CDR3 is 15 residues long. The DNA for the CDR3 is TGTGCCAGCTCAAGACGGACTAGCGGGGACTACGAGCAGTACTTC. Protein sequence: CASSRRTSGDYEQYF.